What follows are 8 T cell receptor beta chains derived from one specimen sequenced in a study of cytomegalovirus exposure and HLA in healthy donors. PCR amplification relied on 60 Vbeta primers (plus 13 Jbeta primers). Sequencing used immunoSEQ multiplex PCR; TCRdb keeps in-frame clones, though not all of them. The table lists roughly 120,000 clones, about 80% of them singletons. The sequenced sample consisted of PBMCs. These receptors were taken from a man aged 25-45 years in good health and CMV-seronegative.

This chain links TRBV5-6 with TRBJ2-3, with a weak D call TRBD2 (6 bases). The CDR3 consists of 18 residues. The germline V gene encodes CDR1 SGHDT and CDR2 YYEEEE. Trimming cost V 5 bases and J 4 bases, with 26 bases left between them. The CDR3 loop is CASSFGTDRYLAPDTQYF. The DNA for the CDR3 is TGTGCCAGCAGTTTTGGGACTGACAGATACCTAGCGCCAGATACGCAGTATTTT. Full variable domain (rest looked up from reference TRBV5-6 and TRBJ2-3): DAGVTQSPTHLIKTRGQQVTLRCSPKSGHDTVSWYQQALGQGPQFIFQYYEEEERQRGNFPDRFSGHQFPNYSSELNVNALLLGDSALYLCASSFGTDRYLAPDTQYFGPGTRLTVL.

This chain joins TRBV28 and TRBJ1-4; 7 nucleotides agree with TRBD1. This CDR3 has 14 residues. V trimming: 5 bases; J trimming: 8 bases; junction bases outside the gene matches: 8. Germline V lookup: CDR1 MDHEN, CDR2 SYDVKM. The CDR3: CASSETGTWEKLFF. The CDR3 bases are TGTGCCAGCAGTGAGACAGGGACTTGGGAAAAACTGTTTTTT.

The chain is built from TRBV7-9 and TRBJ2-2; D possibly corresponds to TRBD1 (6 bases). Per the germline V gene, CDR1 is SEHNR and CDR2 is FQNEAQ (reference sequence). Trimming removed 4 bases from V and 0 bases from J, with 9 bases in between. The CDR3 has 15 amino acids. As DNA, the CDR3 is TGTGCCAGCAGCTCGGGACAACCGAACACCGGGGAGCTGTTTTTT. Its translation: CASSSGQPNTGELFF.

To note about this clone: Other DNA sequences in the same sample also yield this CDR3. The rearrangement links TRBV6-1 to TRBJ1-3; a possible D gene is TRBD1 (6 bases). CDR1 is MNHNS and CDR2 is SASEGT in the germline V gene. Trimming left V 6 bases short and J 0 bases short, with 12 bases between. The CDR3 totals 15 residues. The CDR3 sequence: CASSALRGSGNTIYF. For the CDR3, the DNA is TGTGCCAGCAGCGCGCTCAGGGGCTCTGGAAACACCATATATTTT.

The chain recombines TRBV7-6 with TRBJ2-1; D is possibly TRBD1 (5 bases). Trimming took off 5 bases at V and 5 bases at J, with 10 bases between the two ends. The CDR3 spans 13 residues. CDR1 SGHVS and CDR2 FNYEAQ come from the germline V gene. CDR3 sequence (DNA): TGTGCCAGCAGCCTAGAACAGGACAATGAGCAGTTCTTC. Its translation: CASSLEQDNEQFF. Full variable domain (outside the CDR3, taken from reference TRBV7-6 and TRBJ2-1): GAGVSQSPRYKVTKRGQDVALRCDPISGHVSLYWYRQALGQGPEFLTYFNYEAQQDKSGLPNDRFSAERPEGSISTLTIQRTEQRDSAMYRCASSLEQDNEQFFGPGTRLTVL.

This sequence joins TRBV5-1 and TRBJ1-5, with unresolved D. CDR1 and CDR2 from the germline V gene are SGHRS and YFSETQ. The CDR3 contains 15 residues. Trimming pared 1 base from V and 3 bases from J, leaving 11 bases between. The CDR3 bases are TGCGCCAGCAGCTTGACCGAGGGAATCAATCAGCCCCAGCATTTT. Residues: CASSLTEGINQPQHF.

A single count supports this clone. Its ends do not fully match the called genes, so a read error is possible. The CDR3 here is CSSSSVGQANYGYTF. The CDR3 DNA reads as TGTTCCAGCAGCTCAGTGGGACAAGCTAACTATGGCTACACCTTC. This chain uses TRBV7-9 with TRBJ1-2; TRBD1 might be the D (6 bases). Germline V gene sequence: CDR1 SEHNR, CDR2 FQNEAQ (reference sequence). The CDR3 is made up of 15 amino acids.

This chain connects TRBV28 to TRBJ1-2, with a weak D call TRBD1 (6 bases). V was pared by 5 bases and J by 7 bases, with 14 bases between. CDR1 is MDHEN and CDR2 is SYDVKM in the germline V gene. The CDR3 contains 13 residues. CDR3: CASSLLGGGGYTF. The CDR3, as DNA: TGTGCCAGCAGTCTACTAGGGGGGGGTGGCTACACCTTC.